Listed here are 24 T cell receptor beta chains from one sample, sequenced in a study of blood T cell repertoires in COVID-19. Clones were read by immunoSEQ multiplex PCR, and TCRdb kept only the in-frame ones, dropping some. The sample has more than 65,000 clones; 65% to 85% are singletons. Sequenced: peripheral blood. The receptors originated from a man aged 50 to 60 with acute or convalescent COVID-19.

The chain combines TRBV14 with TRBJ2-7; 8 bases align to TRBD1. CDR3 length: 14 residues. The trim removed 1 base at V and 6 bases at J, leaving 5 bases unmatched. Germline loops: CDR1 SGHDN, CDR2 FVKESK. The CDR3 is CASSQVGQGSEQYF. In DNA, the CDR3 is TGTGCCAGCAGCCAAGTTGGACAGGGATCCGAGCAGTACTTC.

Comments on this clone: Distinct nucleotide sequences in the sample also encode this CDR3. The chain couples TRBV19 to TRBJ2-1; D unresolved. Per germline, CDR1 LNHDA and CDR2 SQIVND (reference sequence). V lost 7 bases to trimming and J lost 6 bases, with 10 bases between them. The CDR3 is made up of 12 amino acids. The CDR3 region is CASIGGPNEQFF. CDR3 sequence (DNA): TGTGCCAGTATCGGTGGGCCCAATGAGCAGTTCTTC.

The chain carries TRBV18 and TRBJ1-2; D gene uncertain. The CDR3 consists of 13 residues. Deletions cut 3 bases from V and 8 bases from J, with 13 bases between. Germline loops: CDR1 KGHSH, CDR2 LQKENI. CDR3 residues: CASSPAAPWGYTF. The CDR3 DNA follows: TGTGCCAGCTCACCGGCGGCTCCCTGGGGCTACACCTTC.

The V gene is TRBV9, the J gene TRBJ2-1; perhaps TRBD2 as D (6 bases). CDR1 and CDR2 from the germline V gene are SGDLS and YYNGEE. The CDR3 consists of 15 residues. V was shortened by 4 bases and J by 4 bases, with 15 bases between the two germline ends. The CDR3 loop is CASSPLGGVYNEQFF. Written as DNA, the CDR3 is TGTGCCAGCAGCCCTCTAGGCGGGGTTTACAATGAGCAGTTCTTC.

This clone has just one count. The rearrangement links TRBV28 to TRBJ1-5; D gene uncertain. With 5 bases removed from V and 5 bases from J, the gap between germline ends came to 10 bases. The CDR3 length is 13 residues. Germline CDR1 MDHEN, CDR2 SYDVKM. In nucleotides, the CDR3 is TGTGCCAGCAGTACAGAAGTCTATCAGCCCCAGCATTTT. Residues: CASSTEVYQPQHF.

V gene TRBV4-3 combines with J gene TRBJ2-7; perhaps TRBD1 as D (6 bases). Between the trimmed V and J ends, which lost 1 base and 4 bases, there was a span of 11 bases. CDR1 LGHNA and CDR2 YSLEER come from the germline V gene. The CDR3 sequence is 14 residues long. The DNA of the CDR3 is TGCGCCAGCAGCCAAGGATTGGGGGCATACGAGCAGTACTTC. Its protein is CASSQGLGAYEQYF.

This clone was seen just once. The chain carries TRBV5-1 and TRBJ2-1; 9 bases fit TRBD1. The germline CDR1 and CDR2 sequences are SGHRS and YFSETQ. This CDR3 comprises 15 residues. V shed 4 bases and J 4 bases; nucleotides not matched to a gene: 6. The CDR3 sequence: CASSPGQGSYNEQFF. The CDR3 DNA is TGCGCCAGCAGCCCTGGACAGGGGTCGTACAATGAGCAGTTCTTC.

This chain links TRBV10-3 with TRBJ2-2, with D possibly TRBD2 on 6 matching bases. CDR3 length: 15 residues. Trimming took 0 bases from V and 4 from J, leaving 9 bases between them. CDR1 is ENHRY, CDR2 SYGVKD, per germline. The CDR3 sequence is CAISESGGSTGELFF. Here the CDR3 DNA reads TGTGCCATCAGTGAGTCGGGGGGAAGCACCGGGGAGCTGTTTTTT.

The CDR3 DNA reads as TGTGCCAGCAGTTTATTTGTAAGGGGCAAGGGGGCTTTCTTT. Translated, it gives CASSLFVRGKGAFF. The rearrangement uses TRBV28 and TRBJ1-1; D is possibly TRBD1 (5 bases). V was clipped by 1 base and J by 11 bases, with 17 bases between them. Germline CDR1 MDHEN, CDR2 SYDVKM. This CDR3 contains 14 residues.

This clone was counted a single time. It is unclear where the CDR3 begins or ends on the DNA, so no DNA is shown, and the CDR3 is as TCRdb lists it. This chain connects TRBV7-9 to TRBJ2-3; the table's D call TRBD2 went unverified against the DNA. Germline CDR1 and CDR2: SEHNR and FQNEAQ (reference sequence). With termini counted, the CDR3 has 15 amino acids. CDR3 loop: CASSLELAAQIRSIF.

The V gene is TRBV19, the J gene TRBJ2-7, with TRBD2 identical over 7 bases. The CDR3 covers 13 residues. Germline V gives CDR1 LNHDA, CDR2 SQIVND (reference sequence). The V gene end was trimmed by 1 base and the J gene end by 5 bases; junction bases not matched to a gene: 2. The CDR3 loop reads CASSIVGGDEQYF. The CDR3 region has the DNA TGTGCCAGTAGTATAGTTGGGGGGGACGAGCAGTACTTC.

This chain joins TRBV10-3 and TRBJ1-3, with TRBD1 as a possible D gene (5 bases). Trimming took 6 bases from V and 0 from J, leaving 15 bases between them. The CDR3 contains 16 residues. Germline V CDR1 and CDR2: ENHRY, SYGVKD. The CDR3 coding sequence is TGTGCCATCAGCGGTACCAGGGATGCCTCTGGAAACACCATATATTTT. Protein product: CAISGTRDASGNTIYF.

The J gene is TRBJ1-3, the V gene TRBV4-1; no firm D call. This CDR3 contains 16 residues. The germline gives CDR1 MGHRA, CDR2 YSYEKL. V was pared by 5 bases and J by 6 bases, with 20 bases between. This CDR3 is CASSLVEVGVANTIYF. As DNA, the CDR3 is TGCGCCAGCAGCTTGGTTGAGGTGGGAGTGGCAAACACCATATATTTT.

J is TRBJ1-6 and V is TRBV27; weak D call: TRBD1 (6 bases). Per germline, CDR1 MNHEY and CDR2 SMNVEV (reference sequence). The length of the CDR3 is 14 residues. Trimming stripped 7 bases from V and 7 bases from J, with 14 bases between. The CDR3 DNA sequence: TGTGCCAGCACCCTAGACAGGAGAAATTCACCCCTCCACTTT. Translated: CASTLDRRNSPLHF.

This clone was picked up a small number of times. The chain recombines TRBV4-3 with TRBJ1-1; the D gene is possibly TRBD1 (5 bases). V was cut by 1 base and J by 5 bases, with 8 bases left in between. CDR3 length: 13 amino acids. Germline assignment: CDR1 LGHNA and CDR2 YSLEER. CDR3 sequence: CASSQGQRTEAFF. For the CDR3, the DNA is TGCGCCAGCAGCCAAGGACAGAGAACTGAAGCTTTCTTT.

The rearrangement uses TRBV19 and TRBJ2-7, with D perhaps TRBD2 (6 bases). The V end was cut by 4 bases, the J end by 5 bases, with 15 bases between. CDR3 length: 14 amino acids. Germline V lookup: CDR1 LNHDA, CDR2 SQIVND (reference sequence). The chain's CDR3 is CASSRSPSVNEQYF. The CDR3 bases are TGTGCCAGTAGTAGATCGCCTAGCGTGAACGAGCAGTACTTC.

The CDR3 reads CASSLYRQGASGNTIYF. The CDR3 DNA reads TGTGCCAGCAGCTTATATCGGCAGGGGGCCTCTGGAAACACCATATATTTT. V usage is TRBV7-2 and J usage is TRBJ1-3, with TRBD1 matching over 8 bases. Germline CDR1 SGHTA, CDR2 FQGNSA. The CDR3 is 17 residues long. The junction had 6 bases not matched to a gene; V was cut back by 2 bases and J by 0 bases.

CDR3: CASSLGASGGEETQYF. The CDR3 coding sequence is TGTGCCAGCAGCTTAGGGGCTAGCGGGGGGGAAGAGACCCAGTACTTC. The genes are TRBV7-8 and TRBJ2-5, with TRBD2 matching over 12 bases. Trimming cost V 1 base and J 3 bases; bases outside gene matches: 3. The CDR3 sequence is 16 residues long. The germline gives CDR1 SGHVS, CDR2 FQNEAQ.

This clone was detected only a few times. The rearrangement joins TRBV7-9 to TRBJ2-7; D is unclear. In germline, CDR1 is SEHNR, CDR2 FQNEAQ (reference sequence). Trimming cost V 2 bases and J 2 bases, with 10 bases left between them. This CDR3 spans 14 amino acids. The DNA of the CDR3 is TGTGCCAGCAGCTTAACGGGTGGTACCTACGAGCAGTACTTC. Its translation: CASSLTGGTYEQYF. The entire variable domain, with the rest obtained from reference TRBV7-9 and TRBJ2-7, is as follows: DTGVSQNPRHKITKRGQNVTFRCDPISEHNRLYWYRQTLGQGPEFLTYFQNEAQLEKSRLLSDRFSAERPKGSFSTLEIQRTEQGDSAMYLCASSLTGGTYEQYFGPGTRLTVT.

CDR3 sequence: CASSQDRGYPDTQYF. The CDR3 nucleotides are TGTGCCAGCAGCCAAGATCGGGGGTACCCAGATACGCAGTATTTT. The chain recombines TRBV3-1 (or the pseudogene TRBV3-2) with TRBJ2-3; TRBD2 is a possible D gene (6 bases). V was clipped by 0 bases and J by 4 bases, with 11 bases between them. The germline V gene encodes CDR1 LGHDT and CDR2 YNNKEL (reference sequence). The CDR3 extends over 15 amino acids.

The chain combines TRBV20-1 with TRBJ1-2; D is uncertain. The CDR3 length is 14 residues. CDR1 is DFQATT and CDR2 is SNEGSKA in the germline V gene (reference sequence). The V end was cut by 3 bases, the J end by 4 bases, with 15 bases between. The DNA of the CDR3 is TGCAGTGCTAGTCAGCGCGATAATGGCTATGGCTACACCTTC. It is translated as CSASQRDNGYGYTF.

The V and J genes are TRBV19 and TRBJ2-7, with TRBD2 matching over 9 bases. The germline gives CDR1 LNHDA, CDR2 SQIVND (reference sequence). Germline trimming cut 7 bases from V and 3 bases from J; bases unmatched to any gene: 10. CDR3 length: 15 amino acids. The CDR3 here is CASKDEASGIYEQYF. In nucleotides, the CDR3 is TGTGCCAGTAAGGATGAGGCTAGCGGGATCTACGAGCAGTACTTC.

The gene calls are TRBV2 and TRBJ2-2; D is uncertain. The V end lost 7 bases, the J end lost 3 bases, and 12 bases lay between the germline ends. The CDR3 extends over 14 amino acids. Per the germline V gene, CDR1 is SNHLY and CDR2 is FYNNEI. The CDR3 here is CASTGGVYTGELFF. The CDR3 bases are TGTGCCAGCACCGGCGGAGTTTACACCGGGGAGCTGTTTTTT.

The chain combines TRBV6-2 or TRBV6-3 with TRBJ1-5, with a weak D call TRBD1 (6 bases). V was clipped by 3 bases and J by 5 bases, with 14 bases between them. The CDR3 runs 15 residues. The germline gives CDR1 MNHEY, CDR2 SVGEGT. The CDR3, as DNA: TGTGCCAGCAGTTATAGGGGGACACCGGATCAGCCCCAGCATTTT. It specifies CASSYRGTPDQPQHF.